A single sample is the source of the 25 T cell receptor beta chains below, sequenced in a study of cytomegalovirus exposure and HLA in healthy donors. The study ran its PCR with 60 Vbeta and 13 Jbeta primers. Sequencing was performed with immunoSEQ multiplex PCR; in TCRdb, only in-frame clones are kept and a portion is missing. The data contain 250,000 or so clones, about 93% of them seen just once; the ten biggest clones take up 1.5% to 2%. Sequences were obtained from PBMCs. The source is a girl aged 2-9 years in good health and CMV-seronegative.

V usage is TRBV2 and J usage is TRBJ1-6; 8 nucleotides agree with TRBD1. From germline, CDR1 is SNHLY and CDR2 FYNNEI. The CDR3 extends over 15 amino acids. With 7 bases clipped from V and 10 bases from J, the junction kept 12 bases outside the gene matches. CDR3 coding DNA: TGTGCCAGCACCCGGACAGGGAAAGACGAGTCACCCCTCCACTTT. The encoded protein is CASTRTGKDESPLHF.

The chain employs TRBV2 and TRBJ1-1; D may be TRBD1 (5 bases). Germline-derived CDR1 and CDR2 are SNHLY and FYNNEI. This CDR3 is 14 amino acids long. V was trimmed by 2 bases and J by 1 base, leaving 8 bases between them. The CDR3 DNA reads as TGTGCCAGCAGTGAACCAACAGGGAACACTGAAGCTTTCTTT. As protein: CASSEPTGNTEAFF.

This chain links TRBV5-1 with TRBJ2-3; the match to TRBD2 covers 8 bases. Trimming cost V 5 bases and J 1 base; bases outside gene matches: 12. Germline CDR1 is SGHRS and CDR2 is YFSETQ. The CDR3 totals 17 residues. CDR3 DNA sequence: TGCGCCAGCAGTCGGCGGGGGGTCCAACCGGGCACAGATACGCAGTATTTT. It yields the protein CASSRRGVQPGTDTQYF.

CDR3 region: CATTGPGGRARDEQYF. The CDR3 DNA is TGTGCCACCACAGGCCCTGGCGGGAGGGCTCGGGACGAGCAGTACTTC. The chain combines TRBV10-3 with TRBJ2-7; TRBD2 agrees at 9 bases. The germline gives CDR1 ENHRY, CDR2 SYGVKD. The CDR3 length is 16 residues. The V gene end was trimmed by 10 bases and the J gene end by 5 bases; junction bases not matched to a gene: 18.

The chain links TRBV11-2 to TRBJ2-5; perhaps TRBD2 as D (6 bases). V was clipped by 5 bases and J by 5 bases, with 18 bases between them. CDR3 length equals 15 residues. Germline values: CDR1 SGHAT, CDR2 FQNNGV. The CDR3: CASSPPRAAGETQYF. DNA for the CDR3: TGTGCCAGCAGCCCCCCACGGGCTGCGGGGGAGACCCAGTACTTC.

The chain employs TRBV6-5 and TRBJ1-6, with D possibly TRBD1 on 6 matching bases. V was clipped by 4 bases and J by 10 bases, with 17 bases between them. Germline lookup yields CDR1 MNHEY and CDR2 SVGAGI. This CDR3 has 15 amino acids. The CDR3 DNA reads as TGTGCCAGCAGTTCGGGGACGGGGGGGCTCTCACCCCTCCACTTT. Protein product: CASSSGTGGLSPLHF.

The sample holds one count of this clone. The chain is built from TRBV19 and TRBJ2-5; D might be TRBD2 (7 bases). Deletions cut 6 bases from V and 4 bases from J, with 15 bases between. The CDR3 totals 14 residues. CDR1 is LNHDA and CDR2 is SQIVND in the germline V gene (reference sequence). The CDR3 nucleotides are TGTGCCAGTAGGGAGGGGGGGCGGGGAGAGACCCAGTACTTC. It codes for CASREGGRGETQYF.

This chain connects TRBV7-3 to TRBJ1-2, with a possible D match to TRBD1 (6 bases). This CDR3 region has 14 residues. Trimming took off 4 bases at V and 3 bases at J, with 12 bases between the two ends. Germline V gives CDR1 SGHTA, CDR2 FQGTGA. CDR3 nucleotides: TGTGCCAGCAGCTCAAGAGGGGGGGACTATGGCTACACCTTC. As protein: CASSSRGGDYGYTF.

V usage is TRBV27 and J usage is TRBJ2-7, with TRBD1 identical over 7 bases. The CDR3 extends over 14 amino acids. The V segment lost 4 bases and the J segment 2 bases; nucleotides outside the gene matches: 5. Germline values: CDR1 MNHEY, CDR2 SMNVEV (reference sequence). As DNA, the CDR3 is TGTGCCAGCAGTTGGGACAGAAGAGCCTACGAGCAGTACTTC. Protein: CASSWDRRAYEQYF.

Notes on this clone: At the DNA level, this CDR3 is encoded by other sequences in the same sample as well. CDR3 sequence: CASSIGGTAYEQYF. CDR3 in DNA: TGTGCCAGTAGTATAGGTGGGACAGCCTACGAGCAGTACTTC. The chain employs TRBV19 and TRBJ2-7; 7 nucleotides match TRBD1. This CDR3 spans 14 amino acids. J was trimmed by 2 bases and V by 1 base; bases with no gene match: 2. Germline V gene data show CDR1 as LNHDA and CDR2 as SQIVND (reference sequence).

The chain has TRBV7-9 and TRBJ1-5; D remains unclear. The V and J ends lost 5 bases and 2 bases respectively, with 10 bases between them. The CDR3 is 14 amino acids. Germline V lookup: CDR1 SEHNR, CDR2 FQNEAQ (reference sequence). CDR3 bases: TGTGCCAGCAGCCCCACCGGGGGCAATCAGCCCCAGCATTTT. Translated, it gives CASSPTGGNQPQHF.

J is TRBJ1-5 and V is TRBV28; 7 bases align to TRBD1. J gave up 5 bases and V 7 bases, and 8 bases lay outside the gene matches. This CDR3 region has 14 residues. The germline CDR1 and CDR2 sequences are MDHEN and SYDVKM. The CDR3 DNA reads as TGTGCCAGCACCGGACAGGCGACGGATCAGCCCCAGCATTTT. Translated: CASTGQATDQPQHF.

The chain has TRBV19 and TRBJ1-2; possibly TRBD1 for D (6 bases). Germline CDR1 reads LNHDA; CDR2 reads SQIVND (reference sequence). Trimming removed 0 bases from V and 8 bases from J, with 16 bases in between. The CDR3 has 15 amino acids. The CDR3 DNA follows: TGTGCCAGTAGTATAGAGGACAGTCTAACGGAAGGCTACACCTTC. Amino acid sequence: CASSIEDSLTEGYTF.

The J gene is TRBJ2-5, the V gene TRBV27, with TRBD2 matching 11 bases. Germline CDR1 MNHEY, CDR2 SMNVEV (reference sequence). V was clipped by 0 bases and J by 10 bases; unmatched bases: 4. There are 14 residues in the CDR3. CDR3 sequence: CASSLSSSGRNQYF. Here the CDR3 DNA reads TGTGCCAGCAGTTTATCTTCTAGCGGGAGGAACCAGTACTTC.

The chain couples TRBV11-2 to TRBJ2-3, with TRBD2 matching 7 bases. The length of the CDR3 is 14 residues. Germline V gene data show CDR1 as SGHAT and CDR2 as FQNNGV. V dropped 8 bases and J dropped 6; count of bases not matched to a gene: 11. The CDR3 protein is CASGAGVTTDTQYF. CDR3 nucleotides: TGTGCCAGCGGGGCGGGGGTGACAACTGATACGCAGTATTTT. Together with reference TRBV11-2 and TRBJ2-3, the CDR3 gives the full variable domain: EAGVAQSPRYKIIEKRQSVAFWCNPISGHATLYWYQQILGQGPKLLIQFQNNGVVDDSQLPKDRFSAERLKGVDSTLKIQPAKLEDSAVYLCASGAGVTTDTQYFGPGTRLTVL.

The V gene is TRBV7-6, the J gene TRBJ2-3; 7 positions match TRBD2. After removal of 1 base from V and 7 bases from J, the junction contained 8 bases not matched to a gene. Germline V gene lookup returns CDR1 SGHVS and CDR2 FNYEAQ. There are 15 residues in the CDR3. The CDR3 DNA reads TGTGCCAGCAGCTTAGGGGCGGGGGAAGGGCATACGCAGTATTTT. This sequence encodes CASSLGAGEGHTQYF.

The chain employs TRBV9 and TRBJ2-7; 10 nucleotides align to TRBD1. The germline gives CDR1 SGDLS, CDR2 YYNGEE. After removal of 0 bases from V and 7 bases from J, the junction contained 13 bases not matched to a gene. This CDR3 is built from 17 residues. The chain's CDR3 is CASSVDSGTGEGVEQYF. The CDR3 coding sequence is TGTGCCAGCAGCGTAGACTCTGGGACAGGGGAAGGTGTTGAGCAGTACTTC.

The gene calls are TRBV5-1 and TRBJ1-2, with 7 bases lining up with TRBD1. With V trimmed by 6 bases and J by 3 bases, 8 bases remained unmatched. From germline, CDR1 is SGHRS and CDR2 YFSETQ. CDR3 length: 14 residues. The CDR3 region is CASTGRQGYYGYTF. The CDR3 DNA reads TGCGCCAGCACTGGACGACAGGGTTACTATGGCTACACCTTC.

Regarding this clone: Other DNA sequences in the sample encode the same CDR3. J is TRBJ1-2 and V is TRBV25-1; TRBD1 is a possible D gene (6 bases). The germline CDR1 and CDR2 sequences are MGHDK and SYGVNS. The length of the CDR3 is 15 residues. V was clipped by 3 bases and J by 5 bases, with 16 bases between them. In nucleotides, the CDR3 is TGTGCCAGCAGTGAGAGAACAGGGACATTTTATGGCTACACCTTC. This encodes CASSERTGTFYGYTF.

This chain connects TRBV29-1 to TRBJ1-3; TRBD1 might be the D (5 bases). V was cut by 4 bases and J by 4 bases, with 14 bases left in between. Germline CDR1 is SQVTM and CDR2 is ANQGSEA. There are 14 residues in the CDR3. The CDR3 DNA is TGCAGCGTTGTAGGGGTAATGGGGGGAAACACCATATATTTT. Protein product: CSVVGVMGGNTIYF.

The gene calls are TRBV9 and TRBJ1-6; D not certain. Trimming took off 5 bases at V and 5 bases at J, with 11 bases between the two ends. The germline V gene encodes CDR1 SGDLS and CDR2 YYNGEE. The CDR3 consists of 14 residues. CDR3 sequence (DNA): TGTGCCAGCAGACGACGGGAAGATAATTCACCCCTCCACTTT. Residues: CASRRREDNSPLHF.

This CDR3 reads CASSAPGTSGKETQYF. CDR3 DNA: TGTGCCAGCAGTGCCCCCGGGACTAGCGGTAAAGAGACCCAGTACTTC. V and J are TRBV25-1 and TRBJ2-5, with TRBD2 identical over 11 bases. Germline loops: CDR1 MGHDK, CDR2 SYGVNS. J was trimmed by 3 bases and V by 4 bases; bases with no gene match: 7. This CDR3 has 16 amino acids. The whole variable domain, remainder taken from reference TRBV25-1 and TRBJ2-5, is EADIYQTPRYLVIGTGKKITLECSQTMGHDKMYWYQQDPGMELHLIHYSYGVNSTEKGDLSSESTVSRIRTEHFPLTLESARPSHTSQYLCASSAPGTSGKETQYFGPGTRLLVL.

This clone was seen a few times. V usage is TRBV7-9 and J usage is TRBJ1-1, with a weak D call TRBD1 (6 bases). The germline V gene encodes CDR1 SEHNR and CDR2 FQNEAQ (reference sequence). The V and J ends lost 2 bases and 4 bases respectively, with 14 bases between them. The CDR3 has 15 amino acids. The CDR3 protein is CASSLLRGAGTEAFF. The CDR3 nucleotides read TGTGCCAGCAGCTTATTGCGGGGGGCTGGCACTGAAGCTTTCTTT. Using reference TRBV7-9 and TRBJ1-1 for the parts outside the CDR3, the full variable domain is DTGVSQNPRHKITKRGQNVTFRCDPISEHNRLYWYRQTLGQGPEFLTYFQNEAQLEKSRLLSDRFSAERPKGSFSTLEIQRTEQGDSAMYLCASSLLRGAGTEAFFGQGTRLTVV.

The CDR3 loop reads CASSRGQGNYGYTF. In nucleotides, the CDR3 is TGTGCCAGTAGTAGAGGACAGGGGAACTATGGCTACACCTTC. This rearrangement joins TRBV19 to TRBJ1-2; the match to TRBD1 covers 9 bases. The CDR3 length is 14 residues. Unmatched junction bases numbered 2, after V lost 4 bases and J lost 2 bases. The germline V gene encodes CDR1 LNHDA and CDR2 SQIVND (reference sequence).

This chain joins TRBV6-5 and TRBJ2-3; 7 bases are a match to TRBD1. The CDR3 runs to 15 residues. The J segment lost 3 bases and the V segment lost 6 bases, leaving 9 bases of the junction unmatched. Germline CDR1 is MNHEY and CDR2 is SVGAGI. As DNA, the CDR3 is TGTGCCAGCAGGGAGACAGGGATAGGTACAGATACGCAGTATTTT. This codes for CASRETGIGTDTQYF.